Below, 17 T cell receptor beta chains from the same sample are listed, as sequenced in a study of cytomegalovirus exposure and HLA in healthy donors. The PCR made use of 60 Vbeta and 13 Jbeta primers. Sequencing was performed with immunoSEQ multiplex PCR; in TCRdb, only in-frame clones are kept and a portion is missing. The sample contains around 110,000 clones, roughly 70% of which appear only once. The sequenced sample was PBMCs. These receptors were taken from a male donor in good health and CMV-seropositive.

The chain carries TRBV7-3 and TRBJ2-1, with 8 bases aligning to TRBD1. The junction had 10 bases not matched to a gene; V was cut back by 5 bases and J by 4 bases. This CDR3 contains 16 residues. CDR1 and CDR2 from the germline V gene are SGHTA and FQGTGA. For the CDR3, the DNA is TGTGCCAGCAGCCCCCTAGGGACAGGCGTATACAATGAGCAGTTCTTC. Translating it yields CASSPLGTGVYNEQFF.

This chain uses TRBV15 with TRBJ2-3; TRBD2 agrees at 9 bases. CDR1 is LNHNV, CDR2 YYDKDF, per germline (reference sequence). The CDR3 contains 18 residues. Losses at the gene ends were 4 bases for V and 6 bases for J; bases not matched to a gene: 17. The CDR3 is CATSTRILAGGNIDTQYF. In DNA form, the CDR3 reads TGTGCCACCAGCACCCGTATTCTGGCGGGGGGGAACATCGATACGCAGTATTTT.

The chain is built from TRBV30 and TRBJ1-4; no firm D call. This CDR3 contains 15 residues. Looked up from germline, CDR1 is GTSNPN and CDR2 is SVGIG (reference sequence). Deletions cut 3 bases from V and 4 bases from J, with 15 bases between. The CDR3 nucleotides read TGTGCCTGGAGCACTACGCGCCTATTTAATGAAAAACTGTTTTTT. The encoded protein is CAWSTTRLFNEKLFF.

The genes are TRBV6-6 and TRBJ1-2; 8 bases fit TRBD1. This CDR3 region has 14 residues. In germline, CDR1 is MNHNY, CDR2 SVGAGI (reference sequence). Trimming cost V 6 bases and J 5 bases; bases outside gene matches: 8. The CDR3 DNA reads as TGTGCCAGCAGGCTGTCCGGGACAGGTTATGGCTACACCTTC. This gives the protein CASRLSGTGYGYTF.

This sequence joins TRBV5-1 and TRBJ2-1; tentatively, D is TRBD2 (5 bases). The ends were cut back, 0 bases at V and 8 bases at J, with 12 bases in the middle. CDR1 and CDR2 (germline): SGHRS, YFSETQ. This CDR3 has 14 residues. The CDR3 coding sequence is TGCGCCAGCAGCTTGGGCGCCCCGAGGGATGAGCAGTTCTTC. Residues: CASSLGAPRDEQFF. Combining the CDR3 with reference TRBV5-1 and TRBJ2-1 gives the whole variable domain KAGVTQTPRYLIKTRGQQVTLSCSPISGHRSVSWYQQTPGQGLQFLFEYFSETQRNKGNFPGRFSGRQFSNSRSEMNVSTLELGDSALYLCASSLGAPRDEQFFGPGTRLTVL.

This clone was observed a handful of times. The chain carries TRBV7-9 and TRBJ1-2; D gene unclear. Trimming took off 5 bases at V and 8 bases at J, with 9 bases between the two ends. Germline V lookup: CDR1 SEHNR, CDR2 FQNEAQ (reference sequence). The CDR3 loop spans 11 amino acids. The CDR3 loop is CASSIARGYTF. In DNA form, the CDR3 reads TGTGCCAGCAGCATTGCCAGGGGCTACACCTTC.

The chain employs TRBV4-2 and TRBJ2-3; TRBD1 matches at 9 bases. This CDR3 is 17 amino acids long. V was clipped by 1 base and J by 4 bases; unmatched bases: 9. Per germline, CDR1 LGHNA and CDR2 YNFKEQ. CDR3 nucleotides: TGTGCCAGCAGCCAAGCCTTCGCGGGACAGGGTGCAGATACGCAGTATTTT. This sequence encodes CASSQAFAGQGADTQYF.

The chain joins TRBV7-3 to TRBJ2-1, with D unresolved. CDR3 size: 12 residues. Germline-derived CDR1 and CDR2 are SGHTA and FQGTGA. V was cut by 5 bases and J by 7 bases, with 9 bases left in between. CDR3 protein: CASSTLENEQFF. The CDR3 nucleotides read TGTGCCAGCAGCACCCTAGAGAATGAGCAGTTCTTC. The whole variable domain, filled in from reference TRBV7-3 and TRBJ2-1, reads GAGVSQTPSNKVTEKGKYVELRCDPISGHTALYWYRQSLGQGPEFLIYFQGTGAADDSGLPNDRFFAVRPEGSVSTLKIQRTERGDSAVYLCASSTLENEQFFGPGTRLTVL.

The rearrangement links TRBV7-2 to TRBJ1-2; D gene uncertain. Between the trimmed V and J ends, which lost 5 bases and 2 bases, there was a span of 21 bases. Germline CDR1 is SGHTA and CDR2 is FQGNSA. CDR3 length equals 17 residues. The CDR3 is CASSRGGQGRSNYGYTF. For the CDR3, the DNA is TGTGCCAGCAGCCGAGGAGGTCAAGGCCGTTCAAACTATGGCTACACCTTC.

The chain recombines TRBV7-2 with TRBJ2-7; D gene uncertain. The length of the CDR3 is 13 residues. V lost 5 bases to trimming and J lost 7 bases, with 15 bases between them. Germline loops: CDR1 SGHTA, CDR2 FQGNSA. The CDR3 here is CASSRFATEEQYF. CDR3 DNA: TGTGCCAGCAGCCGGTTTGCTACTGAGGAGCAGTACTTC.

V is TRBV7-3 and J is TRBJ1-1; D is unclear. The CDR3 length is 12 residues. Germline CDR1 is SGHTA and CDR2 is FQGTGA. The V end was cut by 10 bases, the J end by 3 bases, with 12 bases between. DNA for the CDR3: TGTGCCAACACGGGTCGCCACACTGAAGCTTTCTTT. It translates to CANTGRHTEAFF.

This clone has only one observation. This sequence joins TRBV4-1 and TRBJ1-1; D is perhaps TRBD1 (5 bases). Germline CDR1 is MGHRA and CDR2 is YSYEKL. Trimming cost V 0 bases and J 1 base, with 15 bases left between them. The CDR3 is made up of 17 amino acids. The CDR3 here is CASSQDIIRQPNTEAFF. The DNA for the CDR3 is TGCGCCAGCAGCCAAGATATCATAAGACAGCCGAACACTGAAGCTTTCTTT.

The chain is built from TRBV29-1 and TRBJ2-1; 11 positions match TRBD2. Losses at the gene ends were 2 bases for V and 3 bases for J; bases not matched to a gene: 3. CDR1 and CDR2 (germline): SQVTM, ANQGSEA. The CDR3 runs 15 residues. The CDR3: CSVELAGGLYNEQFF. The CDR3 region has the DNA TGCAGCGTTGAATTAGCGGGGGGGCTCTACAATGAGCAGTTCTTC.

The chain links TRBV15 to TRBJ2-7; TRBD2 matches 8 bases. CDR1 LNHNV and CDR2 YYDKDF come from the germline V gene (reference sequence). V shed 5 bases and J 5 bases; nucleotides not matched to a gene: 5. The CDR3 runs 13 residues. CDR3 amino acids: CATSLRRGDEQYF. The CDR3 nucleotides read TGTGCCACCAGCCTACGGCGGGGGGACGAGCAGTACTTC.

This chain connects TRBV27 to TRBJ2-5; weak D call: TRBD1 (5 bases). The CDR3 length is 12 residues. Deletions cut 8 bases from V and 8 bases from J, with 15 bases between. Germline V lookup: CDR1 MNHEY, CDR2 SMNVEV (reference sequence). For the CDR3, the DNA is TGTGCCAGCGTGGGGCCAGCGAGCACCCAGTACTTC. Translation: CASVGPASTQYF.

The chain employs TRBV4-3 and TRBJ1-1; no clear D. CDR3 size: 15 residues. Germline-derived CDR1 and CDR2 are LGHNA and YSLEER. Trimming removed 0 bases from V and 6 bases from J, with 14 bases in between. In nucleotides, the CDR3 is TGCGCCAGCAGCCAAGATCGGCGCAGGTGGGCTGAAGCTTTCTTT. Amino acid sequence: CASSQDRRRWAEAFF.

This clone was detected once. The chain's CDR3 is CATSSRDRGDEQFF. Here the CDR3 DNA reads TGTGCCACCAGCTCTCGAGACAGGGGCGATGAGCAGTTCTTC. The gene calls are TRBV15 and TRBJ2-1; 8 nucleotides match TRBD1. This CDR3 contains 14 residues. In germline, CDR1 is LNHNV, CDR2 YYDKDF (reference sequence). The trim removed 5 bases at V and 8 bases at J, leaving 8 bases unmatched.